This is a list of T cell receptor beta chains from one sample in a study of blood T cell repertoires in COVID-19. Generated by immunoSEQ multiplex PCR, the TCRdb table keeps only in-frame clones and is missing some. The sample shows about 110,000 clones, around 85% of them seen only once. Source material: peripheral blood. The receptor set was obtained from a man aged 65-85 years with active or convalescent COVID-19. CDR3s include the opening cysteine and the closing phenylalanine or tryptophan. A D gene is named only where the DNA matches it firmly. A row's size may be missing; if present it is once, few, many or a size class.

abundance: NA
d_gene: NA
j_gene: TRBJ2-1
len: 12
v_gene: TRBV2
CDR3aa: CASSDQDNEQFF
CDR3nt: TGTGCCAGCAGCGATCAGGACAATGAGCAGTTCTTC

abundance: NA
d_gene: TRBD1
j_gene: TRBJ2-7
len: 16
v_gene: TRBV5-5
CDR3aa: CASSLAFSGQGYEQYF
CDR3nt: TGTGCCAGCAGCTTGGCCTTCTCGGGACAGGGCTACGAGCAGTACTTC

abundance: NA
d_gene: NA
j_gene: TRBJ1-4
len: 15
v_gene: TRBV5-4
CDR3aa: CASSSGTVANEKLFF
CDR3nt: TGTGCTAGCAGCTCGGGAACCGTAGCTAATGAAAAACTGTTTTTT

abundance: NA
d_gene: NA
j_gene: TRBJ2-3
len: 11
v_gene: TRBV20-1
CDR3aa: CSARRADTQYF
CDR3nt: TGCAGTGCTAGACGGGCAGATACGCAGTATTTT

abundance: NA
d_gene: TRBD1
j_gene: TRBJ2-7
len: 14
v_gene: TRBV19
CDR3aa: CASSTRDRVTEQYF
CDR3nt: TGTGCCAGTAGTACCAGGGACAGGGTAACCGAGCAGTACTTC

abundance: NA
d_gene: NA
j_gene: TRBJ1-1
len: 16
v_gene: TRBV15
CDR3aa: CATSRGVGGGYTEAFF
CDR3nt: TGTGCCACCAGCAGAGGAGTCGGAGGAGGGTACACTGAAGCTTTCTTT

abundance: once
d_gene: NA
j_gene: TRBJ1-1
len: 16
v_gene: TRBV28
CDR3aa: CASSFGSRTPIRGAFF
CDR3nt: TGTGCCAGCAGTTTTGGCTCTCGGACACCTATTAGGGGAGCTTTCTTT

abundance: NA
d_gene: TRBD2
j_gene: TRBJ2-1
len: 14
v_gene: TRBV5-1
CDR3aa: CASSLSGGYNEQFF
CDR3nt: TGCGCCAGCAGCTTGAGCGGGGGCTACAATGAGCAGTTCTTC

abundance: NA
d_gene: NA
j_gene: TRBJ1-6
len: 14
v_gene: TRBV6-1
CDR3aa: CASSEDSRNSPLHF
CDR3nt: TGTGCCAGCAGTGAGGACTCACGCAATTCACCCCTCCACTTT

abundance: NA
d_gene: TRBD1
j_gene: TRBJ2-2
len: 16
v_gene: TRBV7-2
CDR3aa: CASSLTGTGVTGELFF
CDR3nt: TGTGCCAGCAGCCTAACCGGGACAGGGGTCACCGGGGAGCTGTTTTTT

abundance: NA
d_gene: TRBD1
j_gene: TRBJ2-1
len: 15
v_gene: TRBV5-5
CDR3aa: CASSLGGGSYNEQFF
CDR3nt: TGTGCCAGCAGCTTGGGAGGGGGCTCTTACAATGAGCAGTTCTTC

abundance: NA
d_gene: NA
j_gene: TRBJ1-4
len: 16
v_gene: TRBV2
CDR3aa: CASSETAVATNEKLFF
CDR3nt: TGTGCCAGCAGTGAGACAGCCGTAGCAACTAATGAAAAACTGTTTTTT

abundance: NA
d_gene: NA
j_gene: TRBJ1-1
len: 14
v_gene: TRBV4-1
CDR3aa: CASSQGTVNTEAFF
CDR3nt: TGCGCCAGCAGCCAAGGGACAGTGAACACTGAAGCTTTCTTT

abundance: NA
d_gene: TRBD2
j_gene: TRBJ2-1
len: 16
v_gene: TRBV9
CDR3aa: CASSVHPGGGYNEQFF
CDR3nt: TGTGCCAGCAGCGTACACCCAGGCGGGGGGTACAATGAGCAGTTCTTC

abundance: NA
d_gene: NA
j_gene: TRBJ2-2
len: 15
v_gene: TRBV25-1
CDR3aa: CASSDPGKGTGELFF
CDR3nt: TGTGCCAGCAGTGACCCGGGAAAAGGCACCGGGGAGCTGTTTTTT

abundance: NA
d_gene: NA
j_gene: TRBJ2-3
len: 15
v_gene: TRBV7-2
CDR3aa: CASSLEGTLTDTQYF
CDR3nt: TGTGCCAGCAGCTTAGAAGGGACACTAACAGATACGCAGTATTTT

abundance: NA
d_gene: NA
j_gene: TRBJ1-1
len: 14
v_gene: TRBV19
CDR3aa: CASHLRGAGTEAFF
CDR3nt: TGTGCCAGCCACCTTCGGGGGGCGGGTACTGAAGCTTTCTTT

abundance: NA
d_gene: NA
j_gene: TRBJ2-2
len: 15
v_gene: TRBV3-1/TRBV3-2
CDR3aa: CASSPFSGNTGELFF
CDR3nt: TGTGCCAGCAGCCCCTTTAGCGGCAACACCGGGGAGCTGTTTTTT

abundance: NA
d_gene: TRBD1
j_gene: TRBJ1-6
len: 15
v_gene: TRBV6-6
CDR3aa: CASSDVGQGVSPLHF
CDR3nt: TGTGCCAGCAGTGACGTGGGACAGGGGGTTTCACCCCTCCACTTT

abundance: NA
d_gene: TRBD1
j_gene: TRBJ1-2
len: 11
v_gene: TRBV30
CDR3aa: CAGHIDRVPTF
CDR3nt: TGTGCCGGACACATAGACAGGGTCCCCACCTTC

abundance: few
d_gene: TRBD1
j_gene: TRBJ2-3
len: 18
v_gene: TRBV18
CDR3aa: CASSRVPGQGVGTDTQYF
CDR3nt: TGTGCCAGCTCACGAGTCCCGGGACAGGGAGTTGGCACAGATACGCAGTATTTT

abundance: few
d_gene: NA
j_gene: TRBJ1-3
len: 12
v_gene: TRBV28
CDR3aa: CASSLSGNTIYF
CDR3nt: TGTGCCAGCAGTCTCTCTGGAAACACCATATATTTT

abundance: NA
d_gene: TRBD2
j_gene: TRBJ2-3
len: 16
v_gene: TRBV7-6
CDR3aa: CASRTIAGAGTDTQYF
CDR3nt: TGTGCCAGCAGGACTATAGCGGGGGCAGGGACAGATACGCAGTATTTT

abundance: once
d_gene: TRBD1
j_gene: TRBJ1-1
len: 16
v_gene: TRBV5-6
CDR3aa: CASSPDRGSMNTEAFF
CDR3nt: TGTGCCAGCAGCCCGGACAGGGGATCGATGAACACTGAAGCTTTCTTT

abundance: NA
d_gene: NA
j_gene: TRBJ2-1
len: 15
v_gene: TRBV2
CDR3aa: CASSGEASSYNEQFF
CDR3nt: TGTGCCAGCAGTGGGGAGGCGAGCTCCTACAATGAGCAGTTCTTC

abundance: few
d_gene: TRBD1
j_gene: TRBJ1-2
len: 12
v_gene: TRBV20-1
CDR3aa: CSASNRGGGYTF
CDR3nt: TGCAGTGCTAGTAACAGGGGTGGAGGCTACACCTTC

abundance: NA
d_gene: NA
j_gene: TRBJ1-3
len: 12
v_gene: TRBV28
CDR3aa: CASRDSRNTIYF
CDR3nt: TGTGCCAGCAGGGACTCAAGAAACACCATATATTTT

abundance: few
d_gene: NA
j_gene: TRBJ1-5
len: 13
v_gene: TRBV30
CDR3aa: CAWSVAADQPQHF
CDR3nt: TGTGCCTGGAGTGTAGCGGCCGATCAGCCCCAGCATTTT

abundance: NA
d_gene: TRBD1
j_gene: TRBJ2-1
len: 16
v_gene: TRBV24-1
CDR3aa: CATSDSGTGGYNEQFF
CDR3nt: TGTGCCACCAGTGATTCCGGGACAGGGGGATACAATGAGCAGTTCTTC

abundance: NA
d_gene: NA
j_gene: TRBJ2-3
len: 14
v_gene: TRBV25-1
CDR3aa: CASSEDRGPDTQYF
CDR3nt: TGTGCCAGCAGTGAGGACAGAGGCCCAGATACGCAGTATTTT

abundance: NA
d_gene: TRBD1
j_gene: TRBJ1-4
len: 15
v_gene: TRBV7-9
CDR3aa: CASSPGTGADEKLFF
CDR3nt: TGTGCCAGCAGCCCAGGGACAGGGGCGGATGAAAAACTGTTTTTT

abundance: NA
d_gene: NA
j_gene: TRBJ2-5
len: 14
v_gene: TRBV10-3
CDR3aa: CAISDSGAQETQYF
CDR3nt: TGTGCCATCAGTGATTCGGGAGCACAAGAGACCCAGTACTTC

abundance: few
d_gene: TRBD1
j_gene: TRBJ1-2
len: 15
v_gene: TRBV7-9
CDR3aa: CASSAGTGGNYGYTF
CDR3nt: TGTGCCAGCAGCGCCGGGACAGGGGGTAACTATGGCTACACCTTC

abundance: NA
d_gene: TRBD1
j_gene: TRBJ2-7
len: 14
v_gene: TRBV10-2
CDR3aa: CASSDPGQPYEQYF
CDR3nt: TGCGCCAGCAGCGACCCGGGACAGCCCTACGAGCAGTACTTC

abundance: NA
d_gene: TRBD2
j_gene: TRBJ2-5
len: 19
v_gene: TRBV5-1
CDR3aa: CASRFGTLAGATIQETQYF
CDR3nt: TGCGCCAGCAGGTTCGGGACGCTAGCGGGAGCGACCATCCAAGAGACCCAGTACTTC

abundance: NA
d_gene: TRBD2
j_gene: TRBJ2-1
len: 14
v_gene: TRBV10-3
CDR3aa: CAISGTSGGNEQFF
CDR3nt: TGTGCCATCAGCGGGACTAGCGGGGGAAATGAGCAGTTCTTC

abundance: NA
d_gene: TRBD1
j_gene: TRBJ1-6
len: 20
v_gene: TRBV27
CDR3aa: CASSSNYPTGAGSYNSPLHF
CDR3nt: TGTGCCAGCAGTTCGAACTACCCAACAGGGGCGGGCTCCTATAATTCACCCCTCCACTTT

abundance: NA
d_gene: NA
j_gene: TRBJ1-1
len: 14
v_gene: TRBV5-4
CDR3aa: CASSLGFGGAEAFF
CDR3nt: TGTGCCAGCAGCTTGGGCTTCGGGGGAGCCGAAGCTTTCTTT

abundance: NA
d_gene: TRBD1
j_gene: TRBJ1-2
len: 15
v_gene: TRBV30
CDR3aa: CACKAGTVTNYGYTF
CDR3nt: TGTGCCTGTAAAGCCGGGACAGTAACTAACTATGGCTACACCTTC